The 8 T cell receptor beta chains presented below share a single source sample, sequenced in a study of blood T cell repertoires in COVID-19. Sequencing used immunoSEQ multiplex PCR; TCRdb keeps in-frame clones, though not all of them. This table has 250,000 to 350,000 clones, almost 90% appearing once. Sequencing input: peripheral blood. The receptor set was obtained from a woman aged 25-40 years with COVID-19, enrolled during active disease.

The chain joins TRBV19 to TRBJ2-2, with 7 bases that match TRBD1. V shed 1 base and J 4 bases; nucleotides not matched to a gene: 6. The CDR3 spans 16 residues. Germline CDR1 LNHDA, CDR2 SQIVND (reference sequence). The CDR3 DNA sequence: TGTGCCAGTAGTATAGGCTCCCACAGGGGCACCGGGGAGCTGTTTTTT. It is translated as CASSIGSHRGTGELFF.

This clone has just one count. The genes are TRBV7-6 and TRBJ2-6; 7 bases align to TRBD1. CDR1 is SGHVS and CDR2 is FNYEAQ in the germline V gene. The CDR3 has 17 amino acids. The junction had 8 bases not matched to a gene; V was cut back by 6 bases and J by 0 bases. The CDR3 is CASSLGTDLSGANVLTF. The CDR3 DNA follows: TGTGCCAGCAGTCTAGGGACAGATCTCTCTGGGGCCAACGTCCTGACTTTC.

V usage is TRBV10-1 and J usage is TRBJ1-2; D unclear. V dropped 4 bases and J dropped 7 bases, with 13 bases sitting between them. The CDR3 contains 13 residues. Looked up from germline, CDR1 is WNHNN and CDR2 is SYGVQD (reference sequence). CDR3 sequence (DNA): TGCGCCAGCAGTGCGGGTGACCTAAGTGGCTACACCTTC. Translating it yields CASSAGDLSGYTF.

The genes are TRBV28 and TRBJ1-2; maybe TRBD1 (5 bases). The CDR3 extends over 12 amino acids. Trimming took off 9 bases at V and 1 base at J, with 9 bases between the two ends. Germline V CDR1 and CDR2: MDHEN, SYDVKM. CDR3 loop: CASAQGNYGYTF. The CDR3 nucleotides read TGTGCCAGTGCCCAGGGTAACTATGGCTACACCTTC.

The chain recombines TRBV27 with TRBJ2-5, with TRBD2 matching 12 bases. The CDR3 sequence is 15 residues long. CDR1 and CDR2 (germline): MNHEY, SMNVEV (reference sequence). Trimming at V came to 3 bases and at J to 4 bases, leaving 3 bases not matched to a gene. The CDR3 sequence is CASSLETSGRETQYF. CDR3 DNA sequence: TGTGCCAGCAGTTTGGAGACTAGCGGGAGAGAGACCCAGTACTTC.

V usage is TRBV12-5 and J usage is TRBJ2-5; 11 bases match TRBD2. From germline, CDR1 is LGHNT and CDR2 FRNRAP. This CDR3 has 17 residues. V dropped 6 bases and J dropped 1; count of bases not matched to a gene: 10. CDR3 DNA: TGTGCTAGTGGCCATACTAGCGGGAGTACGGGCCAAGAGACCCAGTACTTC. This codes for CASGHTSGSTGQETQYF.

This clone was seen once. V is TRBV5-1 and J is TRBJ1-4; tentative D call: TRBD1 (5 bases). The CDR3 has 16 residues. Trimming shortened V by 0 bases and J by 8 bases, and 17 bases separated the two germline ends. From germline, CDR1 is SGHRS and CDR2 YFSETQ. This chain's CDR3 is CASSLVQGHSGEKLFF. CDR3 nucleotide sequence: TGCGCCAGCAGCTTGGTTCAGGGCCACTCCGGGGAAAAACTGTTTTTT.

This clone is a singleton in its sample. Other DNA sequences in this sample translate to the same CDR3. The chain combines TRBV19 with TRBJ2-7, with D possibly TRBD2 on 5 matching bases. V was cut by 2 bases and J by 4 bases, with 9 bases left in between. Per the germline V gene, CDR1 is LNHDA and CDR2 is SQIVND (reference sequence). The CDR3 contains 13 residues. In nucleotides, the CDR3 is TGTGCCAGTAGTATAAGAACGGGGTACGAGCAGTACTTC. Encoded protein: CASSIRTGYEQYF.